In this sample, the clone carrying this TCR beta chain is medium-sized. All unsorted peripheral T cells were captured because whole blood was used without fractionation. Around 0.5 ug RNA was reverse transcribed with alpha and beta constant-region primers. Alpha and beta chain libraries were made separately by chain-specific third strand synthesis with multiplexing indices. One primer pair amplified all rearrangements per chain; each cDNA got molecular barcodes. MiXCR, applied by TCRdb to the 5' RACE reads, yields one record per CDR3 protein. The table shows 13,000 to 15,000 distinct CDR3 sequences, with roughly a tenth occurring only once. This sample stems from a study of HIV-infected patients and healthy controls. The CDR3 contains 17 residues. CDR1 and CDR2 (germline): MNHEY, SMNVEV (reference sequence). The ends were cut back, 2 bases at V and 1 base at J, with 16 bases in the middle.

This clonotype was obtained from an adult in good health. The sample comprised blood. The rearrangement links TRBV27 to TRBJ2-3; D remains unclear. CDR3 in DNA: TGTGCCAGCAGTTTAAAGGCTCCCGGTGACGGCACAGATACGCAGTATTTT. Protein sequence: CASSLKAPGDGTDTQYF.